The TCR beta chain described here comes from a study of a mutant IDH1 vaccine in newly diagnosed glioma. On the study more broadly: Most patients had received both radiotherapy and temozolomide, the prior options being radiotherapy, temozolomide, or both.

Germline V gene lookup returns CDR1 GTSNPN and CDR2 SVGIG (reference sequence). The V end was cut by 1 base, the J end by 5 bases, with 11 bases between. This CDR3 is built from 13 residues. Study results and limitations: Immune responses induced by vaccination arose in about 93% of the patients.

Method: immunoSEQ multiplex PCR; TCRdb's copy keeps in-frame clones and lacks some. The table shows about 96,000 clones, with around 77% occurring only once. Indicated time point: baseline, week 1 (first vaccination visit). Documented treatment: pre-vaccination baseline after standard-of-care therapy. There were new WHO grade 3 or 4 astrocytomas in the donors, and these were IDH1-mutant and ATRX-lost. For this clone: As yet, its antigen is unknown.

The sample was PBMCs, taken from a glioma patient treated with radiotherapy, temozolomide or both. The source is a man aged 35-49 years with glioma. The chain is built from TRBV30 and TRBJ2-5; possible D gene TRBD1, 5 bases. The CDR3 DNA reads as TGTGCCTGGAGTGATTCGAACAGGGAGACCCAGTACTTC. It yields the protein CAWSDSNRETQYF.